Following are 19 T cell receptor beta chains from one sample sequenced in a study of post-analysis software for immune sequencing data. TCR beta libraries were prepared from cDNA with unique molecular identifiers. TCRdb independently ran MiXCR on the PCR reads; one entry per CDR3 protein. The table lists about 800,000 distinct CDR3 sequences, approximately 30% of them singletons, with more than 0.45% in the top ten. These TCRs' antigens remain unknown. Study-level points and caveats: Patients had higher frequencies than controls of about 5 TRBV segments, including TRBV5-6, TRBV5-1 and TRBV20-1.

The sample consisted of blood. The receptors were gathered from a girl between 10 and 17 years old with multiple sclerosis.

This chain connects TRBV5-1 to TRBJ1-3; TRBD1 is a possible D gene (6 bases). Trimming stripped 7 bases from V and 4 bases from J, with 12 bases between. This CDR3 has 13 amino acids. From germline, CDR1 is SGHRS and CDR2 YFSETQ. The CDR3 is CASRTGTGNTIYF. DNA of the CDR3: TGCGCCAGCCGTACAGGGACCGGAAACACCATATATTTT.

V and J are TRBV11-2 and TRBJ2-3; 14 bases line up with TRBD2. In germline, CDR1 is SGHAT, CDR2 FQNNGV. There are 20 residues in the CDR3. With 7 bases clipped from V and 0 bases from J, the junction kept 15 bases outside the gene matches. CDR3 region: CASISGPGLAGAVSTDTQYF. CDR3 sequence (DNA): TGTGCCAGCATTTCGGGACCGGGACTAGCGGGAGCAGTGAGCACAGATACGCAGTATTTT.

This clonotype appeared a few times. The J gene is TRBJ2-5, the V gene TRBV28; D is unresolved. Trimming pared 2 bases from V and 2 bases from J, leaving 15 bases between. Looked up from germline, CDR1 is MDHEN and CDR2 is SYDVKM. The CDR3 spans 16 residues. The DNA for the CDR3 is TGTGCCAGCAGTTTAGTGGGAAACGTAAGACAAGAGACCCAGTACTTC. It translates to CASSLVGNVRQETQYF.

The table lists this clonotype with many counts. J is TRBJ2-7 and V is TRBV20-1; D is unclear. The CDR3 is 12 residues long. Germline V CDR1 and CDR2: DFQATT, SNEGSKA (reference sequence). V was clipped by 3 bases and J by 0 bases, with 6 bases between them. CDR3 sequence: CSARADSYEQYF. CDR3 coding DNA: TGCAGTGCTAGGGCAGACTCCTACGAGCAGTACTTC.

This rearrangement joins TRBV20-1 to TRBJ2-1; no firm D call. The CDR3 has 22 residues. The V gene lost 5 bases and the J gene lost 0 bases, with 35 bases spanning the gap. Germline CDR1 reads DFQATT; CDR2 reads SNEGSKA (reference sequence). CDR3 sequence: CSAPPSARVQEPDQSSYNEQFF. CDR3 DNA sequence: TGCAGTGCTCCCCCCTCAGCCCGGGTTCAAGAACCGGACCAGAGCTCCTACAATGAGCAGTTCTTC.

The sample holds a few counts of this clonotype. This rearrangement joins TRBV7-9 to TRBJ2-7, with TRBD1 identical over 7 bases. V was pared by 5 bases and J by 0 bases, with 10 bases of the junction left unmatched. Germline assignment: CDR1 SEHNR and CDR2 FQNEAQ (reference sequence). The CDR3 loop spans 16 amino acids. The CDR3 loop is CASSPTGVQASYEQYF. CDR3 DNA: TGTGCCAGCAGCCCAACAGGGGTTCAGGCCTCCTACGAGCAGTACTTC.

This chain connects TRBV6-5 to TRBJ1-4; D gene ambiguous. Trimming removed 6 bases from V and 6 bases from J, with 14 bases in between. Germline V lookup: CDR1 MNHEY, CDR2 SVGAGI. The CDR3 has 14 amino acids. CDR3 protein: CASSPVGVDEKLFF. For the CDR3, the DNA is TGTGCCAGCAGCCCGGTCGGTGTCGATGAAAAACTGTTTTTT.

In this sample, this clonotype turned up a few times. The J gene is TRBJ2-7, the V gene TRBV20-1; D call uncertain. CDR3 length equals 14 residues. V was clipped by 1 base and J by 0 bases, with 10 bases between them. Per the germline V gene, CDR1 is DFQATT and CDR2 is SNEGSKA (reference sequence). The DNA of the CDR3 is TGCAGTGCTAGAGGGCAGGCGAGCTCCTACGAGCAGTACTTC. Translation: CSARGQASSYEQYF.

This clonotype was observed a handful of times. The V call is TRBV27, the J call TRBJ2-1; tentative D call: TRBD2 (5 bases). This CDR3 is built from 12 residues. Trimming took 8 bases from V and 9 from J, leaving 14 bases between them. Germline V gene data show CDR1 as MNHEY and CDR2 as SMNVEV (reference sequence). The CDR3 nucleotides are TGTGCCAGCCGACGGGATCAGCGTGAGCAGTTCTTC. The encoded protein is CASRRDQREQFF.

This clonotype was picked up a small number of times. CDR3 DNA: TGCGCCAGCAGCTACCGGGGGTCCACGAGCTCCTACAATGAGCAGTTCTTC. Protein: CASSYRGSTSSYNEQFF. The chain couples TRBV5-1 to TRBJ2-1; D perhaps matches TRBD2 (6 bases). The CDR3 consists of 17 residues. Trimming took 3 bases from V and 0 from J, leaving 16 bases between them. Germline assignment: CDR1 SGHRS and CDR2 YFSETQ. Together with reference TRBV5-1 and TRBJ2-1, the CDR3 gives the full variable domain: KAGVTQTPRYLIKTRGQQVTLSCSPISGHRSVSWYQQTPGQGLQFLFEYFSETQRNKGNFPGRFSGRQFSNSRSEMNVSTLELGDSALYLCASSYRGSTSSYNEQFFGPGTRLTVL.

The chain uses TRBV7-9 and TRBJ2-7; the D gene is possibly TRBD2 (6 bases). V lost 4 bases and J lost 2, with 12 bases in between. CDR3 length equals 14 residues. The germline V gene has CDR1 SEHNR and CDR2 FQNEAQ (reference sequence). CDR3 residues: CASSSSRGTYEQYF. CDR3 sequence (DNA): TGTGCCAGCAGCTCCTCCCGGGGGACCTACGAGCAGTACTTC. Variable domain in full (rest from reference TRBV7-9 and TRBJ2-7): DTGVSQNPRHKITKRGQNVTFRCDPISEHNRLYWYRQTLGQGPEFLTYFQNEAQLEKSRLLSDRFSAERPKGSFSTLEIQRTEQGDSAMYLCASSSSRGTYEQYFGPGTRLTVT.

This clonotype appeared a single time. The chain combines TRBV7-9 with TRBJ2-5; 9 bases agree with TRBD1. The CDR3 sequence is 14 residues long. V lost 4 bases to trimming and J lost 5 bases; unmatched junction nucleotides: 5. Germline assignment: CDR1 SEHNR and CDR2 FQNEAQ (reference sequence). The CDR3 DNA reads TGTGCCAGCAGCTACCTAACAGGGGGCGAGACCCAGTACTTC. Its protein is CASSYLTGGETQYF.

This clonotype was counted only a few times. The chain couples TRBV7-6 to TRBJ1-2; 8 bases are a match to TRBD1. Germline-derived CDR1 and CDR2 are SGHVS and FNYEAQ. Trimming removed 1 base from V and 4 bases from J; junction bases left unmatched: 5. The CDR3 runs 15 residues. The CDR3 bases are TGTGCCAGCAGCTTAGGCGCAGGGGGCCTCTATGGCTACACCTTC. Protein product: CASSLGAGGLYGYTF.

V and J are TRBV15 and TRBJ2-1; perhaps D is TRBD1 or TRBD2 (5 bases each). Germline CDR1 is LNHNV and CDR2 is YYDKDF (reference sequence). Trimming left V 0 bases short and J 3 bases short, with 12 bases between. The CDR3 has 16 residues. CDR3 loop: CATSRDGASCYNEQFF. Here the CDR3 DNA reads TGTGCCACCAGCAGAGATGGGGCTAGCTGCTACAATGAGCAGTTCTTC.

This clonotype was observed a single time. The genes are TRBV9 and TRBJ2-1; unclear D gene. Trimming removed 0 bases from V and 7 bases from J, with 11 bases in between. Per germline, CDR1 SGDLS and CDR2 YYNGEE. The CDR3 runs 14 residues. The CDR3 bases are TGTGCCAGCAGCGTAGCTACTCTGGGGAATGAGCAGTTCTTC. Its translation: CASSVATLGNEQFF.

This clonotype was recorded a few times. This chain links TRBV20-1 with TRBJ2-7; 11 bases agree with TRBD2. The CDR3 has 15 amino acids. Germline CDR1 reads DFQATT; CDR2 reads SNEGSKA (reference sequence). With V trimmed by 2 bases and J by 3 bases, 6 bases remained unmatched. CDR3 coding DNA: TGCAGTGCTAGACCCCTAGCGGGAGGCAGCTACGAGCAGTACTTC. Translated, it gives CSARPLAGGSYEQYF.

This clonotype was detected only a few times. The chain combines TRBV5-1 with TRBJ2-3, with 7 bases identical to TRBD2. V was clipped by 5 bases and J by 4 bases; unmatched bases: 13. The germline gives CDR1 SGHRS, CDR2 YFSETQ. CDR3 length: 16 residues. CDR3 in amino acids: CASSRGDHIPPDTQYF. The DNA of the CDR3 is TGCGCCAGCAGTCGGGGGGACCACATACCCCCAGATACGCAGTATTTT.

Many counts were recorded for this clonotype. The chain recombines TRBV29-1 with TRBJ2-1; D gene ambiguous. This CDR3 comprises 13 residues. CDR1 SQVTM and CDR2 ANQGSEA come from the germline V gene. The V and J ends lost 5 bases and 0 bases respectively, with 8 bases between them. The chain's CDR3 is CSVPRGSYNEQFF. In DNA form, the CDR3 reads TGCAGCGTTCCAAGAGGCTCCTACAATGAGCAGTTCTTC.

In DNA form, the CDR3 reads TGTGCCAGCAGCCGAGGGAGTTTGGGACTCACGCAAGAGACCCAGTACTTC. Residues: CASSRGSLGLTQETQYF. The chain has TRBV4-2 and TRBJ2-5; D may be TRBD2 (6 bases). Between the trimmed V and J ends, which lost 4 bases and 2 bases, there was a span of 20 bases. Germline values: CDR1 LGHNA, CDR2 YNFKEQ. This CDR3 spans 17 amino acids.